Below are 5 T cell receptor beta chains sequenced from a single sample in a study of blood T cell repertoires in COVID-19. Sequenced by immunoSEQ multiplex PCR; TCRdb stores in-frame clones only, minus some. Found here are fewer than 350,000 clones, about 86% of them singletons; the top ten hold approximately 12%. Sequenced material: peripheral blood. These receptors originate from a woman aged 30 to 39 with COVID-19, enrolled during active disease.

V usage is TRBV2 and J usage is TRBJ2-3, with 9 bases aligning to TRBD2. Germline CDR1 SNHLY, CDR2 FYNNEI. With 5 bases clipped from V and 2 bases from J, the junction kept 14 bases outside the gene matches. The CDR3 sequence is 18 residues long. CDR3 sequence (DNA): TGTGCCAGCAGTTACCTTAGCTCTATAGCGGGGGACACAGATACGCAGTATTTT. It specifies CASSYLSSIAGDTDTQYF.

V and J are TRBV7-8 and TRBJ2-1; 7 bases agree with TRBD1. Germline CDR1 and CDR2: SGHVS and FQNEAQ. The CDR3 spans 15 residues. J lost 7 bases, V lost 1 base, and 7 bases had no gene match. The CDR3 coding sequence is TGTGCCAGCAGCTTAGGGACAGGCCCGGGGAATGAGCAGTTCTTC. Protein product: CASSLGTGPGNEQFF.

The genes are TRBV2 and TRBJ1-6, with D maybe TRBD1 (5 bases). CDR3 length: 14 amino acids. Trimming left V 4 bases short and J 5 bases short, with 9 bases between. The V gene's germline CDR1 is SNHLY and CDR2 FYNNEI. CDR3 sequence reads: CASSAGANNSPLHF. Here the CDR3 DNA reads TGTGCCAGCAGTGCTGGGGCCAATAATTCACCCCTCCACTTT. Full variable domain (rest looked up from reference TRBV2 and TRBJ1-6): EPEVTQTPSHQVTQMGQEVILRCVPISNHLYFYWYRQILGQKVEFLVSFYNNEISEKSEIFDDQFSVERPDGSNFTLKIRSTKLEDSAMYFCASSAGANNSPLHFGNGTRLTVT.

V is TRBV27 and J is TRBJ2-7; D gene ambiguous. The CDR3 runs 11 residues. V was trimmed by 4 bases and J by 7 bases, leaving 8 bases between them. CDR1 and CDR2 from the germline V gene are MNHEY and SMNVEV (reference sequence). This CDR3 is CASSSSGEQYF. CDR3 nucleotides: TGTGCCAGCAGTTCGTCGGGTGAGCAGTACTTC.

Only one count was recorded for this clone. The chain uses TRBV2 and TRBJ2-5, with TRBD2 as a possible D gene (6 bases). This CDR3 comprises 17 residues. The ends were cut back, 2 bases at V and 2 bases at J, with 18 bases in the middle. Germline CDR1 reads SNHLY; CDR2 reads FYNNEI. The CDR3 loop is CASSEIEMWTTQETQYF. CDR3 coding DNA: TGTGCCAGCAGTGAAATCGAGATGTGGACTACGCAAGAGACCCAGTACTTC.